One sample yielded the 17 T cell receptor beta chains listed below, sequenced in a study of neurological immune-mediated disorders. Time point denoted: technical triplicate 3. TCRdb ran MiXCR on the 5' RACE reads and lists one entry per CDR3 protein. The sample has 25,000 to 35,000 distinct CDR3 sequences, approximately 16% seen once. The sequenced material came from CD4+ T cells from blood. The source is a female donor with HTLV-1-associated myelopathy (HAM/TSP).

Ten or more counts support this clonotype. The J gene is TRBJ1-4, the V gene TRBV20-1, with 9 bases that match TRBD1. The CDR3 is made up of 13 amino acids. CDR1 and CDR2 (germline): DFQATT, SNEGSKA (reference sequence). V trimming: 4 bases; J trimming: 7 bases; junction bases outside the gene matches: 4. The CDR3 bases are TGCAGTGCTATAACAGGGGGCGTTGAAAAACTGTTTTTT. This encodes CSAITGGVEKLFF.

Many counts were recorded for this clonotype. The rearrangement joins TRBV20-1 to TRBJ2-1; 16 nucleotides line up with TRBD2. Looked up from germline, CDR1 is DFQATT and CDR2 is SNEGSKA (reference sequence). The CDR3 extends over 21 amino acids. The V gene end was trimmed by 4 bases and the J gene end by 0 bases; junction bases not matched to a gene: 15. CDR3 sequence: CSATNPQAGLAGGGSYNEQFF. Written as DNA, the CDR3 is TGCAGTGCTACCAACCCTCAAGCGGGACTAGCGGGGGGGGGCTCCTACAATGAGCAGTTCTTC.

The chain has TRBV11-2 and TRBJ2-5, with D possibly being TRBD1 (6 bases). Per germline, CDR1 SGHAT and CDR2 FQNNGV. This CDR3 is 14 amino acids long. Between the trimmed V and J ends, which lost 6 bases and 5 bases, there was a span of 16 bases. The CDR3 bases are TGTGCCAGCAGTCCCACAGGGCTCGAGGAGACCCAGTACTTC. Its translation: CASSPTGLEETQYF.

This clonotype was found many times. Mismatch with germline at one junction end may stem from a read error. The CDR3 DNA follows: TGTGCTAGCACCCGACTTAGGGGGGTGTCAACCTATGGCTACACCTTC. Translation gives CASTRLRGVSTYGYTF. V usage is TRBV7-7 and J usage is TRBJ1-2; tentative D call: TRBD1 (6 bases). The CDR3 is 16 residues long. Germline V gives CDR1 SSHAT, CDR2 FNYEAQ (reference sequence).

In its sample, this clonotype was seen many times. The chain links TRBV15 to TRBJ1-6; D perhaps matches TRBD1 (5 bases). The CDR3 extends over 16 amino acids. V lost 0 bases and J 10 bases, leaving 16 bases between the germline ends. Germline CDR1 is LNHNV and CDR2 is YYDKDF (reference sequence). The CDR3: CATSRDLQGTGSPLHF. CDR3 nucleotides: TGTGCCACCAGCAGAGATCTCCAGGGCACGGGCTCACCCCTCCACTTT.

This clonotype was counted at least ten times. V gene TRBV20-1 combines with J gene TRBJ2-1; 8 bases map to TRBD2. Germline loops: CDR1 DFQATT, CDR2 SNEGSKA (reference sequence). The junction had 11 bases not matched to a gene; V was cut back by 6 bases and J by 7 bases. CDR3 length equals 14 residues. DNA of the CDR3: TGCAGTGCCCGGGGTGCGGGGGGAGGGAATGAGCAGTTCTTC. Its translation is CSARGAGGGNEQFF.

This clonotype was counted at least ten times. The DNA of the CDR3 is TGTGCCAGCAGCACTCATGGGGAGACCCAGTACTTC. Translating gives CASSTHGETQYF. The chain is built from TRBV7-8 and TRBJ2-5; D is unresolved. The CDR3 length is 12 residues. Germline V gives CDR1 SGHVS, CDR2 FQNEAQ. V lost 5 bases, J lost 5 bases, and 9 bases lay in between.

Ten or more counts support this clonotype. The chain employs TRBV5-1 and TRBJ1-1; no firm D call. Germline V gives CDR1 SGHRS, CDR2 YFSETQ. With 0 bases removed from V and 1 base from J, the gap between germline ends came to 7 bases. This CDR3 comprises 14 residues. The CDR3 sequence: CASSLELENTEAFF. CDR3 coding DNA: TGCGCCAGCAGCTTGGAGCTGGAGAACACTGAAGCTTTCTTT. The whole variable domain, remainder taken from reference TRBV5-1 and TRBJ1-1, is KAGVTQTPRYLIKTRGQQVTLSCSPISGHRSVSWYQQTPGQGLQFLFEYFSETQRNKGNFPGRFSGRQFSNSRSEMNVSTLELGDSALYLCASSLELENTEAFFGQGTRLTVV.

As to this clonotype: A read error may account for a junction end that differs from germline. V usage is TRBV5-1 and J usage is TRBJ2-6, with D perhaps matching TRBD1 (6 bases). Germline values: CDR1 SGHRS, CDR2 YFSETQ. The CDR3 has 16 amino acids. The CDR3: CASSPGVGARANVPTF. CDR3 DNA sequence: TGCGCCAGCAGCCCCGGGGTGGGGGCTAGGGCCAACGTCCCGACTTTC.

The chain combines TRBV5-5 with TRBJ2-1; D is possibly TRBD2 (5 bases). V lost 4 bases and J 8 bases, leaving 19 bases between the germline ends. CDR1 is SGHKS and CDR2 is YYEKEE in the germline V gene (reference sequence). This CDR3 comprises 15 residues. DNA of the CDR3: TGTGCCAGCAGCCCAGCCCGGGGTCTCTTGGATGAGCAGTTCTTC. Translating gives CASSPARGLLDEQFF.

This clonotype was recorded at least ten times. This chain joins TRBV5-1 and TRBJ1-4, with a possible D match to TRBD1 (5 bases). Trimming took 3 bases from V and 2 from J, leaving 5 bases between them. The CDR3 has 13 amino acids. Germline lookup yields CDR1 SGHRS and CDR2 YFSETQ. CDR3 sequence reads: CASSSGTNEKLFF. CDR3 DNA sequence: TGCGCCAGCAGCTCAGGGACTAATGAAAAACTGTTTTTT. The variable domain in full, with the rest retrieved from reference TRBV5-1 and TRBJ1-4, is KAGVTQTPRYLIKTRGQQVTLSCSPISGHRSVSWYQQTPGQGLQFLFEYFSETQRNKGNFPGRFSGRQFSNSRSEMNVSTLELGDSALYLCASSSGTNEKLFFGSGTQLSVL.

This clonotype has ten or more counts. The chain carries TRBV5-1 and TRBJ1-4; a possible D gene is TRBD1 (5 bases). CDR1 SGHRS and CDR2 YFSETQ come from the germline V gene. V was cut by 0 bases and J by 0 bases, with 6 bases left in between. The CDR3 is 15 residues long. The CDR3 sequence: CASSLGQTTNEKLFF. The CDR3 bases are TGCGCCAGCAGCTTGGGACAGACAACTAATGAAAAACTGTTTTTT.

The chain joins TRBV4-1 to TRBJ1-2; D is unclear. V was shortened by 0 bases and J by 4 bases, with 12 bases between the two germline ends. Germline CDR1 MGHRA, CDR2 YSYEKL. The CDR3 totals 15 residues. The CDR3 DNA reads as TGCGCCAGCAGCCAAGAGTCTTTTCCCGTCTATGGCTACACCTTC. Translated: CASSQESFPVYGYTF.

In this sample, this clonotype turned up many times. The CDR3 DNA is TGTGCCAGCTCACCACAAACAAGCCGGGAGCTGTTTTTT. Translating it yields CASSPQTSRELFF. The gene calls are TRBV18 and TRBJ2-2; the D is unclear. The CDR3 runs to 13 residues. Trimming left V 1 base short and J 9 bases short, with 9 bases between. Germline V gene sequence: CDR1 KGHSH, CDR2 LQKENI.

This clonotype was detected many times. The rearrangement links TRBV9 to TRBJ1-1; a weak D match, TRBD1 (6 bases). Per the germline V gene, CDR1 is SGDLS and CDR2 is YYNGEE. This CDR3 is 14 amino acids long. V lost 3 bases and J 0 bases, leaving 9 bases between the germline ends. The CDR3 DNA follows: TGTGCCAGCAGCGCACAGGGCATGAACACTGAAGCTTTCTTT. This gives the protein CASSAQGMNTEAFF.

This clonotype was found many times. The chain carries TRBV20-1 and TRBJ1-5, with 10 bases matching TRBD1. Germline V lookup: CDR1 DFQATT, CDR2 SNEGSKA (reference sequence). The CDR3 length is 12 residues. V dropped 5 bases and J dropped 8; count of bases not matched to a gene: 3. The CDR3 reads CSAGDRGKPQHF. DNA of the CDR3: TGCAGTGCTGGGGACAGGGGAAAGCCCCAGCATTTT.

This clonotype counts as medium-sized. The chain is built from TRBV7-2 and TRBJ2-7, with 11 positions matching TRBD2. The J segment lost 2 bases and the V segment lost 5 bases, leaving 20 bases of the junction unmatched. The CDR3 is made up of 20 amino acids. Germline CDR1 reads SGHTA; CDR2 reads FQGNSA. CDR3 bases: TGTGCCAGCAGCACACGGTCCTCTTGGGGACTAGCGGAGGGGACCTACGAGCAGTACTTC. Its protein product is CASSTRSSWGLAEGTYEQYF.